Below, 14 T cell receptor beta chains from the same sample are listed, as sequenced in a study of blood T cell repertoires in COVID-19. Generated by immunoSEQ multiplex PCR, the TCRdb table keeps only in-frame clones and is missing some. Altogether about 340,000 clones are present, roughly 90% being singletons, with the ten largest covering around 18%. The sample was PBMCs or T cells enriched from blood (not recorded which). These receptors came from a woman younger than 45 who had recovered from COVID-19.

The gene calls are TRBV19 and TRBJ2-5; 8 bases line up with TRBD1. The V gene end was trimmed by 1 base and the J gene end by 2 bases; junction bases not matched to a gene: 9. This CDR3 region has 17 residues. Germline values: CDR1 LNHDA, CDR2 SQIVND (reference sequence). The chain's CDR3 is CASSIALAQGEQETQYF. For the CDR3, the DNA is TGTGCCAGTAGTATAGCCCTCGCACAGGGGGAGCAAGAGACCCAGTACTTC.

This chain's CDR3 is CASSSTEYEQYF. The CDR3 DNA sequence: TGTGCCAGCTCATCGACAGAATACGAGCAGTACTTC. V is TRBV18 and J is TRBJ2-7; weak D call: TRBD1 (5 bases). Germline-derived CDR1 and CDR2 are KGHSH and LQKENI. This CDR3 has 12 amino acids. V was shortened by 5 bases and J by 4 bases, with 9 bases between the two germline ends. Variable domain in full (rest from reference TRBV18 and TRBJ2-7): NAGVMQNPRHLVRRRGQEARLRCSPMKGHSHVYWYRQLPEEGLKFMVYLQKENIIDESGMPKERFSAEFPKEGPSILRIQQVVRGDSAAYFCASSSTEYEQYFGPGTRLTVT.

The V call is TRBV9, the J call TRBJ1-4, with 7 bases lining up with TRBD1. Germline V gene lookup returns CDR1 SGDLS and CDR2 YYNGEE. Trimming cost V 2 bases and J 4 bases; bases outside gene matches: 2. The CDR3 spans 14 residues. CDR3: CASSVTGHNEKLFF. The CDR3 nucleotides read TGTGCCAGCAGCGTGACAGGGCATAATGAAAAACTGTTTTTT.

The chain joins TRBV28 to TRBJ1-6, with D possibly matching TRBD1 (5 bases). Germline-derived CDR1 and CDR2 are MDHEN and SYDVKM. The CDR3 is made up of 16 amino acids. V lost 3 bases, J lost 0 bases, and 9 bases lay in between. The CDR3 loop is CASSFQGSSYNSPLHF. CDR3 bases: TGTGCCAGCAGTTTCCAGGGCAGCTCCTATAATTCACCCCTCCACTTT.

CDR3 sequence reads: CASSSQPIEVAGGRGDTQYF. The DNA for the CDR3 is TGTGCCAGCAGCTCCCAGCCTATCGAGGTAGCGGGGGGAAGAGGAGATACGCAGTATTTT. This chain connects TRBV7-3 to TRBJ2-3, with 10 bases identical to TRBD2. The CDR3 loop spans 20 amino acids. V trimming: 4 bases; J trimming: 5 bases; junction bases outside the gene matches: 21. CDR1 and CDR2 from the germline V gene are SGHTA and FQGTGA.

This sequence joins TRBV6-5 and TRBJ1-1, with D perhaps TRBD1 (6 bases). The CDR3 has 15 residues. Germline lookup yields CDR1 MNHEY and CDR2 SVGAGI. The germline V and J ends were trimmed by 0 bases and 5 bases, with 13 bases remaining between them. In nucleotides, the CDR3 is TGTGCCAGCAGTTACTCGTGGACAGAAGGGACTGAAGCTTTCTTT. Protein: CASSYSWTEGTEAFF.

V is TRBV19 and J is TRBJ1-5; maybe TRBD1 (6 bases). Germline CDR1 LNHDA, CDR2 SQIVND (reference sequence). This CDR3 has 15 residues. V was cut by 5 bases and J by 0 bases, with 11 bases left in between. CDR3 amino acids: CASSSGTRSNQPQHF. For the CDR3, the DNA is TGTGCCAGTAGTTCCGGGACACGTAGCAATCAGCCCCAGCATTTT. The whole variable domain, filled in from reference TRBV19 and TRBJ1-5, reads DGGITQSPKYLFRKEGQNVTLSCEQNLNHDAMYWYRQDPGQGLRLIYYSQIVNDFQKGDIAEGYSVSREKKESFPLTVTSAQKNPTAFYLCASSSGTRSNQPQHFGDGTRLSIL.

The J gene is TRBJ2-2, the V gene TRBV19; D is perhaps TRBD2 (6 bases). This CDR3 is built from 13 residues. Per the germline V gene, CDR1 is LNHDA and CDR2 is SQIVND (reference sequence). The CDR3 coding sequence is TGTGCAGGAGGGTCAGGAAGAAGCGGGGAGCTGTTTTTT. Its protein product is CAGGSGRSGELFF.

The rearrangement links TRBV6-4 to TRBJ2-2; D not resolved. V shed 6 bases and J shed 5 bases, with 10 bases lying between them. Germline values: CDR1 MRHNA, CDR2 SNTAGT. The CDR3 contains 13 residues. The DNA of the CDR3 is TGTGCCAGCAGCGTCACTTGGACCGGGGAGCTGTTTTTT. Its protein is CASSVTWTGELFF.

This chain connects TRBV28 to TRBJ2-2; 7 bases are a match to TRBD1. Per the germline V gene, CDR1 is MDHEN and CDR2 is SYDVKM. This CDR3 is built from 15 residues. The V gene end was trimmed by 8 bases and the J gene end by 4 bases; junction bases not matched to a gene: 10. The CDR3 DNA sequence: TGTGCCAGCCGAAGGACAGGCAAAGCCACCGGGGAGCTGTTTTTT. This translates into CASRRTGKATGELFF.

This clone was detected once. This chain uses TRBV19 with TRBJ1-2; 7 positions match TRBD1. Germline values: CDR1 LNHDA, CDR2 SQIVND (reference sequence). Germline trimming cut 1 base from V and 7 bases from J; bases unmatched to any gene: 12. CDR3 length: 16 amino acids. The chain's CDR3 is CASSIARQGQRTGYTF. The CDR3 coding sequence is TGTGCCAGTAGTATAGCTAGACAGGGCCAGAGGACTGGCTACACCTTC. Full variable domain (rest looked up from reference TRBV19 and TRBJ1-2): DGGITQSPKYLFRKEGQNVTLSCEQNLNHDAMYWYRQDPGQGLRLIYYSQIVNDFQKGDIAEGYSVSREKKESFPLTVTSAQKNPTAFYLCASSIARQGQRTGYTFGSGTRLTVV.

The chain combines TRBV10-3 with TRBJ2-7, with D perhaps TRBD2 (5 bases). Germline V gives CDR1 ENHRY, CDR2 SYGVKD. The V and J ends lost 0 bases and 4 bases respectively, with 10 bases between them. The CDR3 runs 14 residues. The CDR3 DNA sequence: TGTGCCATCAGTGAGTCGAGATCGGGATACGAGCAGTACTTC. Its translation: CAISESRSGYEQYF.

The chain uses TRBV4-3 and TRBJ1-1; 8 nucleotides line up with TRBD1. This CDR3 region has 13 residues. V shed 4 bases, J shed 5 bases, and the junction held 3 bases outside the gene matches. In germline, CDR1 is LGHNA, CDR2 YSLEER. This CDR3 reads CASSPTGGTEAFF. CDR3 nucleotide sequence: TGCGCCAGCAGCCCTACAGGGGGGACTGAAGCTTTCTTT.

This chain uses TRBV27 with TRBJ1-5, with D maybe TRBD1 (6 bases). The V end lost 6 bases, the J end lost 0 bases, and 15 bases lay between the germline ends. The CDR3 sequence is 16 residues long. Germline values: CDR1 MNHEY, CDR2 SMNVEV (reference sequence). CDR3 amino acids: CASRQTGLGSNQPQHF. The CDR3 nucleotides are TGTGCCAGCAGACAAACAGGGCTCGGTAGCAATCAGCCCCAGCATTTT.